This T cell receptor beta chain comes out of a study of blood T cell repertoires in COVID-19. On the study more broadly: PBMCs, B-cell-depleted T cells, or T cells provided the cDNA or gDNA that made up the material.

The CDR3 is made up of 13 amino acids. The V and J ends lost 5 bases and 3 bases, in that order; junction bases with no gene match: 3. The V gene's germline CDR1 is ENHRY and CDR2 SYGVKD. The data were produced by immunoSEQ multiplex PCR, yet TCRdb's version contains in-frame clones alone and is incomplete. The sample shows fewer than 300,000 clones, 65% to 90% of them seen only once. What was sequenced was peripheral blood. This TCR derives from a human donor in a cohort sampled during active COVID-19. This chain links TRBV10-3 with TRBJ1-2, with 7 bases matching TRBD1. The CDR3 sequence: CAISPQGYYGYTF. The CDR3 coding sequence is TGTGCCATCAGTCCACAGGGGTACTATGGCTACACCTTC.